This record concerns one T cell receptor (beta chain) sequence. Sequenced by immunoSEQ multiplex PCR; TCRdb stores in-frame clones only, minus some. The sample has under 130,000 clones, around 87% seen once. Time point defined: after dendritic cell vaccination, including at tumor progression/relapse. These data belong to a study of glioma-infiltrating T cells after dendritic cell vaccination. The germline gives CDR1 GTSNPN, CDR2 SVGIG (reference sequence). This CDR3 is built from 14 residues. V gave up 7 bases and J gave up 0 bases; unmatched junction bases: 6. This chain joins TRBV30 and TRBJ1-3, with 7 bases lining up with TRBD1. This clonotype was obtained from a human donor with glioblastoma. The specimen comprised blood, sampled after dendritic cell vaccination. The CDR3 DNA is TGTGCCTTTGACCGGGACAGCTCTGGAAACACCATATATTTT. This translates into CAFDRDSSGNTIYF.